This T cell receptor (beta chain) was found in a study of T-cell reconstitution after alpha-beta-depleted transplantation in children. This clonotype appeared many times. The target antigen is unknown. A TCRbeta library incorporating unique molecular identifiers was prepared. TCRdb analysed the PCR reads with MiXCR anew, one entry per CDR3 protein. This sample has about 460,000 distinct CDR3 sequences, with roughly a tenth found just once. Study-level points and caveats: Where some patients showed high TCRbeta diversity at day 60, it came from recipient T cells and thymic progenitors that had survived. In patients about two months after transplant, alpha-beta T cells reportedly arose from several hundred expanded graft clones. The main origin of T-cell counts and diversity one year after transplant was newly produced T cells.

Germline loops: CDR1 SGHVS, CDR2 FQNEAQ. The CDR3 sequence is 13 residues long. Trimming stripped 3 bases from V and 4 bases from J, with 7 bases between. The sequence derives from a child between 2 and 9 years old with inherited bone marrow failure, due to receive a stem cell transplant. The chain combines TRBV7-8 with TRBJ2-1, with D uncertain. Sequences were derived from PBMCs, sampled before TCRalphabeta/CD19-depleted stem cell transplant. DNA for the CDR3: TGTGCCAGCAGCTTTAACGGTTACAATGAGCAGTTCTTC. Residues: CASSFNGYNEQFF.